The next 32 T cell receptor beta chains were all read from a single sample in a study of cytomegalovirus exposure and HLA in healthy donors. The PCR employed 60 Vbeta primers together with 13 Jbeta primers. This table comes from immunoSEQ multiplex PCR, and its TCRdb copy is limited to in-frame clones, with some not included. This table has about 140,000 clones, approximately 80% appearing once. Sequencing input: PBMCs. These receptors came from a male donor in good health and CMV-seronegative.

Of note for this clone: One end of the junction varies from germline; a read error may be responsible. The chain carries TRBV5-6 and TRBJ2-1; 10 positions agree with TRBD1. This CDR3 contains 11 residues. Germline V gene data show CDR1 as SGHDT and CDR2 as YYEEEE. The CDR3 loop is CASSLADRGVF. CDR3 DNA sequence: TGTGCCAGCAGCTTGGCGGACAGGGGGGTCTTC.

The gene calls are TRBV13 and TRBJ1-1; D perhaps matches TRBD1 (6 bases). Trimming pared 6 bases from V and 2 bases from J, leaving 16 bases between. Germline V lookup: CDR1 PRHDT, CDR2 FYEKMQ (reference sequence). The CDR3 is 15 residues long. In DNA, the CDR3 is TGTGCCAGCAGACAAATTCGGACAGACAACACTGAAGCTTTCTTT. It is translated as CASRQIRTDNTEAFF. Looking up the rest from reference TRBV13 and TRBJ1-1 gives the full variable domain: AAGVIQSPRHLIKEKRETATLKCYPIPRHDTVYWYQQGPGQDPQFLISFYEKMQSDKGSIPDRFSAQQFSDYHSELNMSSLELGDSALYFCASRQIRTDNTEAFFGQGTRLTVV.

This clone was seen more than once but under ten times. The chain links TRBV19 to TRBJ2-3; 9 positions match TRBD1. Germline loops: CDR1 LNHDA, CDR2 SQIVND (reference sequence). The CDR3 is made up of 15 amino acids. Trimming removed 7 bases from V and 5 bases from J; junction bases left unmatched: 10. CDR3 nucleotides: TGTGCCAGTACCGGCCGGGACAGGGACATAGATACGCAGTATTTT. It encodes CASTGRDRDIDTQYF.

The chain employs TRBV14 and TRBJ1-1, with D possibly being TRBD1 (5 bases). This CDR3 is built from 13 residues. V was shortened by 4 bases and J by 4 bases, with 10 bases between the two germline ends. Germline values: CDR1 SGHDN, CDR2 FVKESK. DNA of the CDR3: TGTGCCAGCAGCCTCAGGGATGCCACTGAAGCTTTCTTT. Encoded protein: CASSLRDATEAFF.

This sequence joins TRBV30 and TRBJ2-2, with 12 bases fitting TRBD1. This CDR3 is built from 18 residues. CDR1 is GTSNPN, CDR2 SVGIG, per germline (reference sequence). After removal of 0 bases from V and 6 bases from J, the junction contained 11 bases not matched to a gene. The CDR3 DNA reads TGTGCCTGGAGTGTCCTTTGGGGGACAGGGGGCCTGCCCGGGGAGCTGTTTTTT. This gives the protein CAWSVLWGTGGLPGELFF.

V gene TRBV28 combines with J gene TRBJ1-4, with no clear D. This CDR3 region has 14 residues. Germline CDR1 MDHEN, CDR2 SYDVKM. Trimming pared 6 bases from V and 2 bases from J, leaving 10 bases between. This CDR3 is CASSRLGTNEKLFF. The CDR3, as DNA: TGTGCCAGCAGCCGACTTGGGACTAATGAAAAACTGTTTTTT.

The CDR3 DNA is TGTGCCAGTAGTTCTAGCGGGGGGGCCGTAGATACGCAGTATTTT. Translation: CASSSSGGAVDTQYF. V usage is TRBV19 and J usage is TRBJ2-3; 12 nucleotides agree with TRBD2. The CDR3 extends over 15 amino acids. Germline CDR1 reads LNHDA; CDR2 reads SQIVND (reference sequence). V gave up 5 bases and J gave up 5 bases; unmatched junction bases: 5.

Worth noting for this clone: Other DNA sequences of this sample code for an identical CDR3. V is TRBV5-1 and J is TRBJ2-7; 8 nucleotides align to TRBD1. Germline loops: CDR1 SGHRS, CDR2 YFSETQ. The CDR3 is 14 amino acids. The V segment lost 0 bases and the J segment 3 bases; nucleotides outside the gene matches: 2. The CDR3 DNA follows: TGCGCCAGCAGCTTGGGAACAGGGGGCTACGAGCAGTACTTC. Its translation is CASSLGTGGYEQYF.

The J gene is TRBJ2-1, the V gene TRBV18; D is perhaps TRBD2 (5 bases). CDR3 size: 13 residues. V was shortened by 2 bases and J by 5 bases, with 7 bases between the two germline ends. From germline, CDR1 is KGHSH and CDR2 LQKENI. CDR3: CASSPGRDNEQFF. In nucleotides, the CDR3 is TGTGCCAGCTCACCAGGGCGGGACAATGAGCAGTTCTTC.

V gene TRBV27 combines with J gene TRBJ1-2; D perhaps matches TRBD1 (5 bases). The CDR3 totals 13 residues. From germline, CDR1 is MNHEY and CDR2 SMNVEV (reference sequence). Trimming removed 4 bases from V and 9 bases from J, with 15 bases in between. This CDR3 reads CASSSAPQGSYTF. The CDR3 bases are TGTGCCAGCAGTTCCGCCCCGCAGGGCAGCTACACCTTC.

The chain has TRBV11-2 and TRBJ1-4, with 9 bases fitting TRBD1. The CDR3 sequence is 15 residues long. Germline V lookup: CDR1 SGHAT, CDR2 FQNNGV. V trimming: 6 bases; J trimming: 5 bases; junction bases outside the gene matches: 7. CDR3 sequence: CASRTTGGGNEKLFF. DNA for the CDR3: TGTGCCAGCAGAACGACAGGGGGAGGAAATGAAAAACTGTTTTTT.

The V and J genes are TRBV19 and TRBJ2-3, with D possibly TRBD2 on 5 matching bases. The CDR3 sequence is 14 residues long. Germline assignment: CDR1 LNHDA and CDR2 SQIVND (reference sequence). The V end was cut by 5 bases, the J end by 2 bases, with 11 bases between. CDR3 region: CASSRSGYTDTQYF. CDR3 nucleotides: TGTGCCAGTAGTCGGAGCGGCTACACAGATACGCAGTATTTT.

CDR3 in amino acids: CAWSGQGVTGGNTIYF. CDR3 in DNA: TGTGCCTGGTCAGGACAGGGGGTAACGGGTGGAAACACCATATATTTT. The chain combines TRBV30 with TRBJ1-3; 10 bases are shared with TRBD1. CDR1 is GTSNPN and CDR2 is SVGIG in the germline V gene (reference sequence). This CDR3 region has 16 residues. The J segment lost 3 bases and the V segment lost 5 bases, leaving 10 bases of the junction unmatched. Based on the CDR3 plus reference TRBV30 and TRBJ1-3, the full variable domain is SQTIHQWPATLVQPVGSPLSLECTVEGTSNPNLYWYRQAAGRGLQLLFYSVGIGQISSEVPQNLSASRPQDRQFILSSKKLLLSDSGFYLCAWSGQGVTGGNTIYFGEGSWLTVV.

The DNA of the CDR3 is TGTGCCAGCGTCGAGGGAGGAGACACTGAAGCTTTCTTT. Translated, it gives CASVEGGDTEAFF. The chain is built from TRBV2 and TRBJ1-1; D call uncertain. This CDR3 has 13 residues. The germline V and J ends were trimmed by 8 bases and 3 bases, with 13 bases remaining between them. Germline-derived CDR1 and CDR2 are SNHLY and FYNNEI.

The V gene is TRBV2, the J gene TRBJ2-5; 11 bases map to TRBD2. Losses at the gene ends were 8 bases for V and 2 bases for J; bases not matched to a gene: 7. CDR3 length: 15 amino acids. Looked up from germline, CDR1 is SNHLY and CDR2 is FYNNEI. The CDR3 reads CASAGTSGSQETQYF. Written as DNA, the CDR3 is TGTGCCAGCGCGGGGACTAGCGGTAGTCAAGAGACCCAGTACTTC.

The CDR3 spells CASSVNRVPAFF. CDR3 sequence (DNA): TGTGCCAGCAGCGTTAACAGGGTCCCAGCTTTCTTT. The J gene is TRBJ1-1, the V gene TRBV7-2; perhaps TRBD1 as D (6 bases). V gave up 5 bases and J gave up 10 bases, with 14 bases separating them. The CDR3 length is 12 residues. The germline gives CDR1 SGHTA, CDR2 FQGNSA. Full variable domain (missing parts from reference TRBV7-2 and TRBJ1-1): GAGVSQSPSNKVTEKGKDVELRCDPISGHTALYWYRQSLGQGLEFLIYFQGNSAPDKSGLPSDRFSAERTGGSVSTLTIQRTQQEDSAVYLCASSVNRVPAFFGQGTRLTVV.

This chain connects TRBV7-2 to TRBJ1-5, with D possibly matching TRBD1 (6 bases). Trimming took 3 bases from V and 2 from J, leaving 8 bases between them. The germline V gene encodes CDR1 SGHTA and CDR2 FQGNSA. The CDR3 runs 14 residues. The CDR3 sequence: CASSFGGRNQPQHF. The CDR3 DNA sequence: TGTGCCAGCAGCTTCGGGGGGCGCAATCAGCCCCAGCATTTT.

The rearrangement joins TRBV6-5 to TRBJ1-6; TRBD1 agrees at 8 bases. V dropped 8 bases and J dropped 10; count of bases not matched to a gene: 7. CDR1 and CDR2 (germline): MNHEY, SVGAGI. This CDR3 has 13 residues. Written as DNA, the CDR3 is TGTGCCAGCTCCCAGGGGGCAGTATCACCCCTCCACTTT. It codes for CASSQGAVSPLHF.

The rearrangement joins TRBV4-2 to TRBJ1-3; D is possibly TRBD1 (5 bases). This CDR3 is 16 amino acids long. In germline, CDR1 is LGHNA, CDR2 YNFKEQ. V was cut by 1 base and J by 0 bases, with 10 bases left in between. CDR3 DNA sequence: TGTGCCAGCAGCCAAGCCCACGGGGGCTCTGGAAACACCATATATTTT. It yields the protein CASSQAHGGSGNTIYF.

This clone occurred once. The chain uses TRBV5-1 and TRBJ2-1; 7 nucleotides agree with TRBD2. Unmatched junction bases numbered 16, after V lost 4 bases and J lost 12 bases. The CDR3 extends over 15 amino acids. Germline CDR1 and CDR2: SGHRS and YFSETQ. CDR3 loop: CASSPGSDPRERQFF. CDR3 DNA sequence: TGCGCCAGCAGCCCGGGATCGGACCCGCGGGAGCGGCAGTTCTTC.

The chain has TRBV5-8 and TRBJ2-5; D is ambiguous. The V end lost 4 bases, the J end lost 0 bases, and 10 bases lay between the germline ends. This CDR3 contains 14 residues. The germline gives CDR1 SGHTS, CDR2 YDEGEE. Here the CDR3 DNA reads TGTGCCAGCAGCACCCCAGCGTACCAAGAGACCCAGTACTTC. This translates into CASSTPAYQETQYF.

The CDR3 spells CASSLQGFEAFF. The CDR3 DNA follows: TGTGCCAGCAGTTTACAGGGGTTTGAAGCTTTCTTT. V usage is TRBV2 and J usage is TRBJ1-1; 7 bases line up with TRBD1. The CDR3 runs to 12 residues. CDR1 is SNHLY and CDR2 is FYNNEI in the germline V gene. The J segment lost 7 bases and the V segment lost 5 bases, leaving 4 bases of the junction unmatched.

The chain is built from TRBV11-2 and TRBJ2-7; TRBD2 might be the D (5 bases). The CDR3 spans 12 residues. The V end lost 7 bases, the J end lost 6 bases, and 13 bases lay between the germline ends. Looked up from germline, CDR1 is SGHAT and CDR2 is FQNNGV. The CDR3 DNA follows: TGTGCCAGCACGGGCGGAGGAGGCGAGCAGTACTTC. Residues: CASTGGGGEQYF. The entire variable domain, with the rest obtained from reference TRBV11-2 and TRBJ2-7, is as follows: EAGVAQSPRYKIIEKRQSVAFWCNPISGHATLYWYQQILGQGPKLLIQFQNNGVVDDSQLPKDRFSAERLKGVDSTLKIQPAKLEDSAVYLCASTGGGGEQYFGPGTRLTVT.

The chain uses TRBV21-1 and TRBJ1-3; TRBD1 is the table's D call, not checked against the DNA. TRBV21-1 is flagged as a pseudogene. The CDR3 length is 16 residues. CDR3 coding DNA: TGTGCCAGCAGCAATACAGGGGGCGCCTCTGGAAACACCATATATTTT. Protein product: CASSNTGGASGNTIYF.

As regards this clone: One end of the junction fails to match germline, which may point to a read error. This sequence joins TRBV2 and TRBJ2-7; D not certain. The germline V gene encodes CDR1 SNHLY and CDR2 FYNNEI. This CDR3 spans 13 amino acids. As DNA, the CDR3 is TGTGCCAGCAGTGAAGCGCTTTTTTCCGGGTCTAGGTTC. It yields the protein CASSEALFSGSRF.

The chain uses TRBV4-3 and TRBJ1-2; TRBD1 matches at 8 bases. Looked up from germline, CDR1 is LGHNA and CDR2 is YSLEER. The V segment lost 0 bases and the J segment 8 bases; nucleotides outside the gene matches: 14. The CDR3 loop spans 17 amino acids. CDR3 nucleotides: TGCGCCAGCAGCCAAGATCTAGGGACAGGTTCGCTTCGAGGCTACACCTTC. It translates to CASSQDLGTGSLRGYTF.

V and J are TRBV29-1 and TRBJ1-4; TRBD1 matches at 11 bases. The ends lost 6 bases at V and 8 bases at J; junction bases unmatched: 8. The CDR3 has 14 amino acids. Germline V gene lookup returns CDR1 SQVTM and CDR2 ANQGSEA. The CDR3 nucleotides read TGCAGCGTCGGACAGGGGGCCCGCCAGGAAAAACTGTTTTTT. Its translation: CSVGQGARQEKLFF.

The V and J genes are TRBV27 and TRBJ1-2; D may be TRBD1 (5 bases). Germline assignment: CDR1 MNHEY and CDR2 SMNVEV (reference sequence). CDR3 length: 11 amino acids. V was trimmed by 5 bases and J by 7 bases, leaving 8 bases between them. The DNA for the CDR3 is TGTGCCAGCAGTCCAGGGTTTGGCTACACCTTC. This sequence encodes CASSPGFGYTF.

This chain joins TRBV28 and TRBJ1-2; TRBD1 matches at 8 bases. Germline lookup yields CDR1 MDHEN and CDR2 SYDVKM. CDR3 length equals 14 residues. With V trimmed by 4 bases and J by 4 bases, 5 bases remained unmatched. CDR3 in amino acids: CASSSYRGVYGYTF. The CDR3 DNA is TGTGCCAGCAGTTCCTACAGGGGGGTCTATGGCTACACCTTC.

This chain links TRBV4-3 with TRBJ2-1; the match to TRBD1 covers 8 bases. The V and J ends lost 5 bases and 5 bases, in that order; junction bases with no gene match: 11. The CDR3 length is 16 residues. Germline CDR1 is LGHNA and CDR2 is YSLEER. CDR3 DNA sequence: TGCGCCAGCAGCGGACAGACAGGGGATAGGGACAATGAGCAGTTCTTC. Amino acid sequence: CASSGQTGDRDNEQFF.

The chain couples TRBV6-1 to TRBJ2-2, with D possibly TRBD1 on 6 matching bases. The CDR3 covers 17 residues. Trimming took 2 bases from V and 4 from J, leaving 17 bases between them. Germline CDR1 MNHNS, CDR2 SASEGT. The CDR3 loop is CASSEPKGQGRTGELFF. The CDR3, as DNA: TGTGCCAGCAGTGAACCGAAGGGCCAGGGGCGCACCGGGGAGCTGTTTTTT.

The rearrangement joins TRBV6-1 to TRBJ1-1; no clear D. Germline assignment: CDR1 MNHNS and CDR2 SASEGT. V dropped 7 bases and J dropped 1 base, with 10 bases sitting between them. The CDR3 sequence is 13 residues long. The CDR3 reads CASKLQENTEAFF. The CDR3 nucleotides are TGTGCCAGCAAACTTCAGGAGAACACTGAAGCTTTCTTT.